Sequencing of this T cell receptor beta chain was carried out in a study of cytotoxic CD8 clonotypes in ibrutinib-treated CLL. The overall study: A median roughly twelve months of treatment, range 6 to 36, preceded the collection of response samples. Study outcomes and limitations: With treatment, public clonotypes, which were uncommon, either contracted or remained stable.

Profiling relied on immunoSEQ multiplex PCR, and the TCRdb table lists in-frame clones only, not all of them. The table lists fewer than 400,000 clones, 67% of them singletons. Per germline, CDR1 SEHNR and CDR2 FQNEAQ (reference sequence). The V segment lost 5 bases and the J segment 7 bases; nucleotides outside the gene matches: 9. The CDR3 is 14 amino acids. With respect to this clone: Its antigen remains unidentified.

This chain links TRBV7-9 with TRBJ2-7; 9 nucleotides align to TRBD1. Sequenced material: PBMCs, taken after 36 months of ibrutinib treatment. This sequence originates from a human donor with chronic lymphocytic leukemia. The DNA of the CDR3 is TGTGCCAGCAGCGCAAACCCGGGGACAGGGGAGCAGTACTTC. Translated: CASSANPGTGEQYF.